These 30 T cell receptor beta chains share one sample of origin, sequenced in a study of read filtering for tumor transcriptome and immune sequencing. From around 440 ng of RNA, a library with molecular barcoded alpha/delta and beta/gamma adaptors was made. TCRdb fed the reads into MiXCR, producing one record per CDR3 protein. The sample carries some 41,000 distinct CDR3 sequences, 13% recorded once. Sequenced input: a population of CD138-negative cells sorted from bone marrow. Receptors were obtained from a donor aged 40 or older with multiple myeloma.

This clonotype has at least ten counts. This chain uses TRBV11-2 with TRBJ2-1, with D possibly matching TRBD2 (6 bases). V dropped 1 base and J dropped 8 bases, with 18 bases sitting between them. The CDR3 sequence is 16 residues long. Germline CDR1 reads SGHAT; CDR2 reads FQNNGV. CDR3 protein: CASSLVMWEREDEQFF. In DNA, the CDR3 is TGTGCCAGCAGCTTAGTTATGTGGGAGAGGGAGGATGAGCAGTTCTTC.

This clonotype was seen ten or more times. The rearrangement links TRBV6-4 to TRBJ1-1, with TRBD1 as a possible D gene (5 bases). Trimming left V 5 bases short and J 0 bases short, with 7 bases between. The CDR3 is made up of 13 amino acids. Per the germline V gene, CDR1 is MRHNA and CDR2 is SNTAGT. The CDR3 DNA is TGTGCCAGCAGTCAGGGAATGAACACTGAAGCTTTCTTT. Amino acids: CASSQGMNTEAFF.

This clonotype showed up many times. The chain recombines TRBV7-8 with TRBJ2-3; D unresolved. Germline V gives CDR1 SGHVS, CDR2 FQNEAQ. This CDR3 spans 15 amino acids. V was clipped by 5 bases and J by 0 bases, with 12 bases between them. CDR3 protein: CASSPPGVSTDTQYF. The CDR3 nucleotides are TGTGCCAGCAGCCCGCCGGGCGTTAGCACAGATACGCAGTATTTT.

Ten or more counts support this clonotype. The rearrangement uses TRBV2 and TRBJ2-2, with 8 bases lining up with TRBD2. With V trimmed by 3 bases and J by 5 bases, 5 bases remained unmatched. In germline, CDR1 is SNHLY, CDR2 FYNNEI. The CDR3 length is 15 residues. The CDR3 sequence is CASSDWTGGTGELFF. CDR3 bases: TGTGCCAGCAGTGATTGGACGGGGGGGACCGGGGAGCTGTTTTTT.

This clonotype has at least ten counts. The rearrangement uses TRBV11-2 and TRBJ1-1; D gene uncertain. The V end was cut by 0 bases, the J end by 3 bases, with 8 bases between. From germline, CDR1 is SGHAT and CDR2 FQNNGV. This CDR3 has 14 amino acids. The CDR3 region is CASSLDRPDTEAFF. CDR3 bases: TGTGCCAGCAGCTTAGATAGGCCGGACACTGAAGCTTTCTTT.

This clonotype has a count of ten or more. The chain joins TRBV5-1 to TRBJ1-5; 8 bases match TRBD1. Germline lookup yields CDR1 SGHRS and CDR2 YFSETQ. This CDR3 region has 15 residues. Trimming removed 0 bases from V and 4 bases from J; junction bases left unmatched: 3. The DNA for the CDR3 is TGCGCCAGCAGCTTGGGGGACAGGCGAAATCAGCCCCAGCATTTT. This gives the protein CASSLGDRRNQPQHF.

This clonotype was seen repeatedly, ten times or more. V and J are TRBV2 and TRBJ1-5; D is uncertain. The CDR3 sequence is 13 residues long. Germline loops: CDR1 SNHLY, CDR2 FYNNEI. V shed 1 base and J shed 7 bases, with 8 bases lying between them. The CDR3 spells CASSEGSGQPQHF. Written as DNA, the CDR3 is TGTGCCAGCAGTGAAGGGTCGGGACAGCCCCAGCATTTT. The variable domain in full, completed from reference TRBV2 and TRBJ1-5, reads EPEVTQTPSHQVTQMGQEVILRCVPISNHLYFYWYRQILGQKVEFLVSFYNNEISEKSEIFDDQFSVERPDGSNFTLKIRSTKLEDSAMYFCASSEGSGQPQHFGDGTRLSIL.

The table lists this clonotype with many counts. This chain joins TRBV19 and TRBJ2-7; D may correspond to TRBD1 or TRBD2 (6 bases each). CDR3 length: 14 amino acids. The germline CDR1 and CDR2 sequences are LNHDA and SQIVND (reference sequence). Trimming shortened V by 8 bases and J by 0 bases, and 14 bases separated the two germline ends. The CDR3 nucleotides read TGTGCCAGTGCGAGGGGGGCGAGCTCCTACGAGCAGTACTTC. This sequence encodes CASARGASSYEQYF. Based on the CDR3 plus reference TRBV19 and TRBJ2-7, the full variable domain is DGGITQSPKYLFRKEGQNVTLSCEQNLNHDAMYWYRQDPGQGLRLIYYSQIVNDFQKGDIAEGYSVSREKKESFPLTVTSAQKNPTAFYLCASARGASSYEQYFGPGTRLTVT.

Many counts were recorded for this clonotype. The chain employs TRBV6-5 and TRBJ1-1; TRBD1 matches at 10 bases. The germline CDR1 and CDR2 sequences are MNHEY and SVGAGI. This CDR3 contains 17 residues. Trimming removed 6 bases from V and 3 bases from J; junction bases left unmatched: 13. The CDR3: CASSPGTGEYHDTEAFF. The CDR3 nucleotides read TGTGCCAGCAGCCCCGGGACAGGGGAATACCATGACACTGAAGCTTTCTTT.

The chain recombines TRBV28 with TRBJ1-5; maybe TRBD1 (5 bases). The length of the CDR3 is 17 residues. Germline assignment: CDR1 MDHEN and CDR2 SYDVKM. Trimming removed 7 bases from V and 0 bases from J, with 19 bases in between. CDR3 in DNA: TGTGCCAGCATTCCTCCATCGGGGGTCAATAGCAATCAGCCCCAGCATTTT. Its protein product is CASIPPSGVNSNQPQHF.

The chain carries TRBV29-1 and TRBJ2-4; 9 bases align to TRBD1. V gave up 7 bases and J gave up 2 bases; unmatched junction bases: 3. This CDR3 has 13 amino acids. The germline V gene encodes CDR1 SQVTM and CDR2 ANQGSEA. This CDR3 reads CSGGTGSKNIQYF. CDR3 DNA sequence: TGCAGCGGGGGGACAGGGTCCAAAAACATTCAGTACTTC.

This chain connects TRBV6-6 to TRBJ2-7, with 7 nucleotides matching TRBD2. The CDR3 spans 15 residues. Germline loops: CDR1 MNHNY, CDR2 SVGAGI (reference sequence). The trim removed 0 bases at V and 4 bases at J, leaving 6 bases unmatched. CDR3 residues: CASSYSAAGSYEQYF. The CDR3 DNA reads as TGTGCCAGCAGTTACTCGGCAGCGGGGAGTTACGAGCAGTACTTC.

Of note for this clonotype: A far larger clone differs by one base, so this is likely a read error. The chain uses TRBV5-8 and TRBJ1-1; D ambiguous. The germline V gene encodes CDR1 SGHTS and CDR2 YDEGEE. This CDR3 is 15 amino acids long. In nucleotides, the CDR3 is TGTGCCGGCAGCTTGGAAGGGTTTGGGAACACTGAAGCTTTCTTT. Protein sequence: CAGSLEGFGNTEAFF.

In this sample, this clonotype turned up many times. V gene TRBV29-1 combines with J gene TRBJ1-2, with 7 bases fitting TRBD1. The germline V gene encodes CDR1 SQVTM and CDR2 ANQGSEA. J lost 5 bases, V lost 3 bases, and 6 bases had no gene match. There are 13 residues in the CDR3. The CDR3 nucleotides are TGCAGCGTTGACCGGGACAGTCTTTATGGCTACACCTTC. The encoded protein is CSVDRDSLYGYTF. The full variable domain, completed using reference TRBV29-1 and TRBJ1-2, is SAVISQKPSRDICQRGTSLTIQCQVDSQVTMMFWYRQQPGQSLTLIATANQGSEATYESGFVIDKFPISRPNLTFSTLTVSNMSPEDSSIYLCSVDRDSLYGYTFGSGTRLTVV.

The chain uses TRBV19 and TRBJ2-1; no clear D. Germline CDR1 reads LNHDA; CDR2 reads SQIVND (reference sequence). V lost 4 bases to trimming and J lost 5 bases, with 24 bases between them. The CDR3 length is 18 residues. CDR3 bases: TGTGCCAGTAGTACCGTCTCTATCTTAGCTGGCACGAACAATGAGCAGTTCTTC. It is translated as CASSTVSILAGTNNEQFF.

Ten or more counts support this clonotype. The chain links TRBV7-9 to TRBJ2-4, with TRBD2 identical over 11 bases. Unmatched junction bases numbered 7, after V lost 5 bases and J lost 4 bases. The CDR3 has 16 residues. Germline V gene sequence: CDR1 SEHNR, CDR2 FQNEAQ (reference sequence). The CDR3 is CASSPGLAEVKNIQYF. The DNA of the CDR3 is TGTGCCAGCAGCCCGGGACTAGCGGAAGTAAAAAACATTCAGTACTTC. The whole variable domain, filled in from reference TRBV7-9 and TRBJ2-4, reads DTGVSQNPRHKITKRGQNVTFRCDPISEHNRLYWYRQTLGQGPEFLTYFQNEAQLEKSRLLSDRFSAERPKGSFSTLEIQRTEQGDSAMYLCASSPGLAEVKNIQYFGAGTRLSVL.

This clonotype was seen repeatedly, ten times or more. V usage is TRBV4-3 and J usage is TRBJ2-3, with 9 positions matching TRBD2. CDR1 is LGHNA, CDR2 YSLEER, per germline. With V trimmed by 2 bases and J by 3 bases, 0 bases remained unmatched. This CDR3 spans 14 amino acids. The CDR3 DNA follows: TGCGCCAGCAGCCAAAGCGGGAGGACAGATACGCAGTATTTT. Encoded protein: CASSQSGRTDTQYF.

This clonotype came up many times. The CDR3 spells CASSHGRGIGSGANVLTF. CDR3 nucleotide sequence: TGCGCCAGCAGCCACGGTCGGGGAATCGGCTCTGGGGCCAACGTCCTGACTTTC. The V gene is TRBV4-1, the J gene TRBJ2-6, with a possible D match to TRBD2 (5 bases). The germline CDR1 and CDR2 sequences are MGHRA and YSYEKL. V shed 3 bases and J shed 0 bases, with 15 bases lying between them. This CDR3 comprises 18 residues.

The chain employs TRBV20-1 and TRBJ1-5; D gene unclear. This CDR3 has 14 amino acids. The V gene's germline CDR1 is DFQATT and CDR2 SNEGSKA (reference sequence). Trimming took 2 bases from V and 0 from J, leaving 8 bases between them. The DNA of the CDR3 is TGCAGTGCTAGATACGCAAATAGCAATCAGCCCCAGCATTTT. It is translated as CSARYANSNQPQHF.

Note on this clonotype: Since the CDR3 does not end with the conserved phenylalanine or tryptophan, this likely comes from a read error. The DNA is left out, because the CDR3 cannot be placed on it with certainty; the CDR3 is given as TCRdb lists it. The chain uses TRBV20-1 and TRBJ2-1. The CDR3 totals 11 residues, both ends included. In germline, CDR1 is DFQATT, CDR2 SNEGSKA (reference sequence). The CDR3 is CSALFGSEQLS.

This clonotype was picked up one time. A much larger clone lies a single base off, so this may be a read error. The chain links TRBV18 to TRBJ2-7, with D unclear. CDR1 is KGHSH and CDR2 is LQKENI in the germline V gene. This CDR3 has 14 residues. Trimming took off 6 bases at V and 6 bases at J, with 18 bases between the two ends. The DNA for the CDR3 is TGTGCCAGCTCCCCGAGACCGAAATCTGGCGAGCAGTACTTC. As protein: CASSPRPKSGEQYF.

This clonotype was observed at least ten times. The chain couples TRBV7-2 to TRBJ2-3, with no clear D. The germline CDR1 and CDR2 sequences are SGHTA and FQGNSA. The CDR3 covers 10 residues. Trimming took off 11 bases at V and 3 bases at J, with 6 bases between the two ends. The CDR3: CAERTDTQYF. The CDR3 DNA reads TGTGCCGAACGGACAGATACGCAGTATTTT.

About this clonotype itself: The junction shows a germline mismatch at one end, possibly a read error. V and J are TRBV11-3 and TRBJ2-1, with 10 bases fitting TRBD2. The CDR3 length is 18 residues. Per the germline V gene, CDR1 is SGHNT and CDR2 is YENEEA. The CDR3 reads CASGSKALGAGGGNGQFF. In DNA form, the CDR3 reads TGTGCCAGCGGCTCAAAGGCCCTCGGAGCGGGAGGGGGCAATGGGCAGTTCTTC.

Many counts were recorded for this clonotype. This rearrangement joins TRBV20-1 to TRBJ2-1; D remains unclear. V was trimmed by 6 bases and J by 10 bases, leaving 16 bases between them. The CDR3 is 12 amino acids. In germline, CDR1 is DFQATT, CDR2 SNEGSKA (reference sequence). CDR3 region: CSARLDLYEQFF. The CDR3 region has the DNA TGCAGTGCCCGACTGGATCTATACGAGCAGTTCTTC.

This clonotype has at least ten counts. This sequence joins TRBV20-1 and TRBJ2-1; 10 bases are shared with TRBD2. The V segment lost 5 bases and the J segment 4 bases; nucleotides outside the gene matches: 8. Looked up from germline, CDR1 is DFQATT and CDR2 is SNEGSKA (reference sequence). The CDR3 contains 15 residues. CDR3 bases: TGCAGTGCTTCCACGCTAGCGGGAGAGTACAATGAGCAGTTCTTC. Translation gives CSASTLAGEYNEQFF.

This clonotype was counted at least ten times. The chain uses TRBV5-1 and TRBJ1-2; D possibly corresponds to TRBD1 (5 bases). Germline CDR1 reads SGHRS; CDR2 reads YFSETQ. The CDR3 is 14 residues long. V lost 0 bases to trimming and J lost 2 bases, with 8 bases between them. The CDR3 protein is CASSLVGPNYGYTF. The CDR3 coding sequence is TGCGCCAGCAGCTTGGTGGGACCAAACTATGGCTACACCTTC.

The sample holds many counts of this clonotype. This sequence joins TRBV7-8 and TRBJ1-4, with 9 bases fitting TRBD1. The ends lost 5 bases at V and 3 bases at J; junction bases unmatched: 7. Germline V CDR1 and CDR2: SGHVS, FQNEAQ. The CDR3 runs 16 residues. Written as DNA, the CDR3 is TGTGCCAGCAGCGGGACAGGGTGGGAGTCTAATGAAAAACTGTTTTTT. Its protein is CASSGTGWESNEKLFF.

Note on this clonotype: Given a much more abundant clone one base away, this may be a read error. The chain combines TRBV28 with TRBJ2-4, with D tentatively TRBD1 (6 bases). CDR3 length equals 16 residues. V shed 4 bases and J shed 0 bases, with 13 bases lying between them. The germline V gene has CDR1 MDHEN and CDR2 SYDVKM. The CDR3 here is CASSSRQGLAKNIQYF. CDR3 bases: TGTGCCAGCAGTTCTCGGCAGGGGCTAGCCAAAAACATTCAGTACTTC.

In this sample, this clonotype turned up a few times. The rearrangement links TRBV10-1 to TRBJ2-7, with 12 bases matching TRBD2. The germline V gene has CDR1 WNHNN and CDR2 SYGVQD (reference sequence). V trimming: 4 bases; J trimming: 7 bases; junction bases outside the gene matches: 2. CDR3 length equals 13 residues. The CDR3 sequence is CASSGTSGNEQYF. The CDR3 region has the DNA TGCGCCAGCAGTGGGACTAGCGGGAATGAGCAGTACTTC.

This chain links TRBV27 with TRBJ2-3; 11 bases are shared with TRBD1. The junction had 6 bases not matched to a gene; V was cut back by 5 bases and J by 2 bases. The length of the CDR3 is 16 residues. Germline loops: CDR1 MNHEY, CDR2 SMNVEV (reference sequence). The CDR3 reads CASSPWTGGNTDTQYF. The CDR3 nucleotides read TGTGCCAGCAGTCCTTGGACAGGGGGCAACACAGATACGCAGTATTTT.